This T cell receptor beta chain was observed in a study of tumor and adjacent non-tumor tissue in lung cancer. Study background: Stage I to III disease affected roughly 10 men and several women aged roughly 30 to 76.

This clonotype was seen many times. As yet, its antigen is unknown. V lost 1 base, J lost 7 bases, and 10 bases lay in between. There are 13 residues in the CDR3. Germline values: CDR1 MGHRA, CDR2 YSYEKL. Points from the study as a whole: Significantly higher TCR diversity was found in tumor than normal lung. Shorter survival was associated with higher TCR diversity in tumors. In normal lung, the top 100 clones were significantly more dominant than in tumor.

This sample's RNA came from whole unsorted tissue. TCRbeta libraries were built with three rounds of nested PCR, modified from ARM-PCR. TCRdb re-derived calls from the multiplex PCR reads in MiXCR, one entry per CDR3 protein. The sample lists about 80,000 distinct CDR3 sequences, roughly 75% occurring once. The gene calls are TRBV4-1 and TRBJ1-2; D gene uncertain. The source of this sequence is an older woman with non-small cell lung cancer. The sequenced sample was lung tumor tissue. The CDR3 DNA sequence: TGCGCCAGCAGCCAAGTAGAAGGGTTTGGCTACACCTTC. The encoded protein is CASSQVEGFGYTF.